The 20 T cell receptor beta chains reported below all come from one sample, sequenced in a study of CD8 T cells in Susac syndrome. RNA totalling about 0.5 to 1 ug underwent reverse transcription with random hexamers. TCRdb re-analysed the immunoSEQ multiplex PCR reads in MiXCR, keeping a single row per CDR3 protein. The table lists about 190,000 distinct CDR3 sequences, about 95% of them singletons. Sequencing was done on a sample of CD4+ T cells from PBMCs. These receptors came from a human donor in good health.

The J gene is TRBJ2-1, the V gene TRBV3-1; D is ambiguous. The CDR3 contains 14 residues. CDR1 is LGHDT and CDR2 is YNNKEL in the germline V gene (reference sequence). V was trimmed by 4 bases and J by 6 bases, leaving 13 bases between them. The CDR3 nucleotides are TGTGCCAGCAGCCCCGGCAGCCTGGGCAATGAGCAGTTCTTC. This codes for CASSPGSLGNEQFF.

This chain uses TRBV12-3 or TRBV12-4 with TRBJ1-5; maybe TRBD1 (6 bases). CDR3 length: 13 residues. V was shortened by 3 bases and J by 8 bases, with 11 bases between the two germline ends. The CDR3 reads CASSLTRGEPQHF. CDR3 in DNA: TGTGCCAGCAGTTTGACCAGGGGTGAGCCCCAGCATTTT.

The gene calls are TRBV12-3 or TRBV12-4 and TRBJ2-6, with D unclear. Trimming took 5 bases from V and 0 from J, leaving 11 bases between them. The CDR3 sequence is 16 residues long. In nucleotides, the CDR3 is TGTGCCAGCAGTCGCAGCGTATCCTCTGGGGCCAACGTCCTGACTTTC. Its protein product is CASSRSVSSGANVLTF.

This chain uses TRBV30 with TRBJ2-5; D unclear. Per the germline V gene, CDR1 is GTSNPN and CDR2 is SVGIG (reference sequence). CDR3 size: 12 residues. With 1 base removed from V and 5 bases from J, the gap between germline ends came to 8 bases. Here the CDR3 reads CAWSAIWETQYF. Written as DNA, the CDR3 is TGTGCCTGGAGTGCGATTTGGGAGACCCAGTACTTC.

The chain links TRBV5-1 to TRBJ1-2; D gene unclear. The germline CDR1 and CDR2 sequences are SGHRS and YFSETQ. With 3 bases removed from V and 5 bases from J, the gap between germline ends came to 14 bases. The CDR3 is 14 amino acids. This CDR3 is CASSSSHGSYGYTF. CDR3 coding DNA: TGCGCCAGCAGCTCATCCCACGGGAGTTATGGCTACACCTTC.

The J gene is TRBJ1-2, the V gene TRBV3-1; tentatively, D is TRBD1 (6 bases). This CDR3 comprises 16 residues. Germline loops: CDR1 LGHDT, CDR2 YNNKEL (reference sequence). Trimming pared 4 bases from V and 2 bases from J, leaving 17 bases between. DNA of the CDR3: TGTGCCAGCAGCCTCGTAGGCAGGGGACTAAACTATGGCTACACCTTC. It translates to CASSLVGRGLNYGYTF. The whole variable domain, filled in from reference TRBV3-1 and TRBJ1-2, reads DTAVSQTPKYLVTQMGNDKSIKCEQNLGHDTMYWYKQDSKKFLKIMFSYNNKELIINETVPNRFSPKSPDKAHLNLHINSLELGDSAVYFCASSLVGRGLNYGYTFGSGTRLTVV.

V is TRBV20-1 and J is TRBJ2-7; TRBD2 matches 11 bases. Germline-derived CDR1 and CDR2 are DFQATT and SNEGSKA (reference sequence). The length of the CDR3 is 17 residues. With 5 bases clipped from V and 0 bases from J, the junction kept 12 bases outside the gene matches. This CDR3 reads CSAFTGTSGGSSYEQYF. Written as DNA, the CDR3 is TGCAGTGCTTTTACCGGGACTAGCGGTGGAAGCTCCTACGAGCAGTACTTC.

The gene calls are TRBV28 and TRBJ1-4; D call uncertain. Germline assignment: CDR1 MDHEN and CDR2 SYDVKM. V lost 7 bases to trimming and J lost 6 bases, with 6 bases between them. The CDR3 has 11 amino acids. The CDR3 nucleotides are TGTGCCAGCACGAGCGATGAAAAACTGTTTTTT. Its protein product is CASTSDEKLFF.

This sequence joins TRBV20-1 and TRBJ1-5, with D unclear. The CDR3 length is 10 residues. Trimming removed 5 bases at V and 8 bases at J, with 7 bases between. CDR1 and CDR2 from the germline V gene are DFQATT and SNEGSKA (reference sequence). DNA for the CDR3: TGCAGTGCTTCACGAGAGCCCCAGCATTTT. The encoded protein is CSASREPQHF.

CDR3 DNA: TGTGCAGCGGGGACTAGCACAGATACGCAGTATTTT. Protein: CAAGTSTDTQYF. This chain connects TRBV7-9 to TRBJ2-3; 7 bases are shared with TRBD2. The length of the CDR3 is 12 residues. CDR1 is SEHNR, CDR2 FQNEAQ, per germline (reference sequence).

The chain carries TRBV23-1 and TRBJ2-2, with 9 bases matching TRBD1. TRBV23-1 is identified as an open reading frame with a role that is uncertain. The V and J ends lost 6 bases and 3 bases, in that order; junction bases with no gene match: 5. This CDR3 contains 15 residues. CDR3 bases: TGCGCCAGCAGAAAACAGGGGGCGCACACCGGGGAGCTGTTTTTT. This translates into CASRKQGAHTGELFF.

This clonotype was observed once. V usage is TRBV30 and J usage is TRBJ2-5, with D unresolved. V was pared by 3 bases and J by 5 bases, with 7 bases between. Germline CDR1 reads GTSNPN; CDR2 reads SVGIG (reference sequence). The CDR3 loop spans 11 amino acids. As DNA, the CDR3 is TGTGCCTGGAGGGGCAGGGAGACCCAGTACTTC. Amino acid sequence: CAWRGRETQYF.

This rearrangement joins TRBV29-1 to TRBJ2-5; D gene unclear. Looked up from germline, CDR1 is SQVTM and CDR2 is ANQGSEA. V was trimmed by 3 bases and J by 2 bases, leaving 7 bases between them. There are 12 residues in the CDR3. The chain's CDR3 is CSVDRSQETQYF. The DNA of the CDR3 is TGCAGCGTTGATCGCAGTCAAGAGACCCAGTACTTC.

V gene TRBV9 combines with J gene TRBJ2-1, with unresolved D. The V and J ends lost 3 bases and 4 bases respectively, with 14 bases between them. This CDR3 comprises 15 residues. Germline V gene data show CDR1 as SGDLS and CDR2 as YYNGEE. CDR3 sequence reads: CASSGTTVTYNEQFF. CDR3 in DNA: TGTGCCAGCAGCGGCACGACTGTTACATACAATGAGCAGTTCTTC.

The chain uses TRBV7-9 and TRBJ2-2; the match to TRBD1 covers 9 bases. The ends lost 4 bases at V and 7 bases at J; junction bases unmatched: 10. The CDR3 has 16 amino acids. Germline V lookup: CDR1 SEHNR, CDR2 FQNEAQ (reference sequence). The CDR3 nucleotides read TGTGCCAGCAGCTCGCAAGGACAGGGGTTGTACGGGGAGCTGTTTTTT. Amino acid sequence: CASSSQGQGLYGELFF. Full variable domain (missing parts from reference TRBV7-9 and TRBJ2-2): DTGVSQNPRHKITKRGQNVTFRCDPISEHNRLYWYRQTLGQGPEFLTYFQNEAQLEKSRLLSDRFSAERPKGSFSTLEIQRTEQGDSAMYLCASSSQGQGLYGELFFGEGSRLTVL.

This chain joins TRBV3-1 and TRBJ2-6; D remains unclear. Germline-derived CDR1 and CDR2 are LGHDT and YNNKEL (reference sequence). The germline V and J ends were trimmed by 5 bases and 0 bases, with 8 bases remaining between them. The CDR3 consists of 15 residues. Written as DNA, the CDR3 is TGTGCCAGCAGCGAACAGAGCTCTGGGGCCAACGTCCTGACTTTC. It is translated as CASSEQSSGANVLTF.

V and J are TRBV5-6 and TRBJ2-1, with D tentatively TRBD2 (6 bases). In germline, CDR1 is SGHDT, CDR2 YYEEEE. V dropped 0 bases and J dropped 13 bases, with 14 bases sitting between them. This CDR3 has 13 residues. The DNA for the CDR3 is TGTGCCAGCAGCTTGGTGGCCTCGGGGGACCAGTTCTTC. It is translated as CASSLVASGDQFF.

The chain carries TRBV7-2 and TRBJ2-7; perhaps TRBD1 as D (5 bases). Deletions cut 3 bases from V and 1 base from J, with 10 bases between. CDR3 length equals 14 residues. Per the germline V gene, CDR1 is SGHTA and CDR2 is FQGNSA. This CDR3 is CASSFSQGSYEQYF. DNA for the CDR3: TGTGCCAGCAGCTTTTCCCAGGGATCCTACGAGCAGTACTTC.

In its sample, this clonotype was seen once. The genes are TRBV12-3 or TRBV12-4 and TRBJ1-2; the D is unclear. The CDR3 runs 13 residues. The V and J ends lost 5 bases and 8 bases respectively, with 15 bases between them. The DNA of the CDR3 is TGTGCCAGCAGTCCCCCCTCGGAGTCGGGCTACACCTTC. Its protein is CASSPPSESGYTF.

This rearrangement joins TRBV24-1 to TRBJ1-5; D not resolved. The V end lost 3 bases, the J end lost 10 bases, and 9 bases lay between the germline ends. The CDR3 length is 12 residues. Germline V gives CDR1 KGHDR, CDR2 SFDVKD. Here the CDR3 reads CATSDHSNPQHF. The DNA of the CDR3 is TGTGCCACCAGTGATCATTCTAATCCCCAGCATTTT.